Listed here are 18 T cell receptor beta chains from one sample, sequenced in a study of blood T cell repertoires in COVID-19. Assay used: immunoSEQ multiplex PCR; TCRdb lists only in-frame clones, some missing. Of 200,000 or so clones in the sample, approximately 90% were seen once. The sample consisted of PBMCs or T cells enriched from blood (not recorded which). These receptors originate from a woman in her twenties or thirties who had recovered from COVID-19.

This chain connects TRBV3-1 (or the pseudogene TRBV3-2) to TRBJ1-1, with unresolved D. Deletions cut 1 base from V and 4 bases from J, with 13 bases between. The CDR3 runs to 15 residues. Germline CDR1 and CDR2: LGHDT and YNNKEL (reference sequence). In nucleotides, the CDR3 is TGTGCCAGCAGCCAAGGACCCCCGCGGGTCACTGAAGCTTTCTTT. This translates into CASSQGPPRVTEAFF.

V usage is TRBV3-1 (or the pseudogene TRBV3-2) and J usage is TRBJ1-4, with TRBD1 as a possible D gene (6 bases). Per the germline V gene, CDR1 is LGHDT and CDR2 is YNNKEL (reference sequence). The V and J ends lost 0 bases and 7 bases respectively, with 12 bases between them. The CDR3 covers 15 residues. CDR3 DNA sequence: TGTGCCAGCAGCCAAGATCCGGGAGGGGGTGAAAAACTGTTTTTT. It is translated as CASSQDPGGGEKLFF.

The J gene is TRBJ1-5, the V gene TRBV27; 7 nucleotides line up with TRBD1. The CDR3 contains 15 residues. The junction had 6 bases not matched to a gene; V was cut back by 6 bases and J by 1 base. Looked up from germline, CDR1 is MNHEY and CDR2 is SMNVEV (reference sequence). The CDR3 nucleotides are TGTGCCAGCAGGAAACAGGGGTACAGCAATCAGCCCCAGCATTTT. Its translation is CASRKQGYSNQPQHF.

The gene calls are TRBV2 and TRBJ2-5; possible D gene TRBD1, 6 bases. V dropped 6 bases and J dropped 2 bases, with 10 bases sitting between them. Germline V gives CDR1 SNHLY, CDR2 FYNNEI. This CDR3 is 13 amino acids long. CDR3 protein: CASRRDTQETQYF. CDR3 DNA sequence: TGTGCCAGCAGAAGGGACACTCAAGAGACCCAGTACTTC.

J is TRBJ2-3 and V is TRBV7-2; 10 positions agree with TRBD1. CDR1 is SGHTA, CDR2 FQGNSA, per germline. The length of the CDR3 is 15 residues. After removal of 6 bases from V and 4 bases from J, the junction contained 7 bases not matched to a gene. CDR3 in amino acids: CASRPDRGRSDTQYF. For the CDR3, the DNA is TGTGCCAGCAGACCCGACAGGGGGCGATCAGATACGCAGTATTTT.

The chain combines TRBV25-1 with TRBJ2-7, with D uncertain. This CDR3 has 12 amino acids. V dropped 3 bases and J dropped 2 bases, with 5 bases sitting between them. The V gene's germline CDR1 is MGHDK and CDR2 SYGVNS. DNA of the CDR3: TGTGCCAGCAGTGACCCCACCTACGAGCAGTACTTC. Translation: CASSDPTYEQYF.

This clone was seen a few times. V is TRBV19 and J is TRBJ2-1, with a weak D call TRBD1 (6 bases). The germline CDR1 and CDR2 sequences are LNHDA and SQIVND (reference sequence). The CDR3 length is 15 residues. The V end lost 5 bases, the J end lost 4 bases, and 15 bases lay between the germline ends. The CDR3 sequence: CASSPIRTEYNEQFF. The CDR3 DNA reads TGTGCCAGTAGTCCAATACGGACAGAGTACAATGAGCAGTTCTTC.

The chain carries TRBV7-2 and TRBJ1-5; 9 nucleotides line up with TRBD1. CDR1 SGHTA and CDR2 FQGNSA come from the germline V gene. The V segment lost 5 bases and the J segment 6 bases; nucleotides outside the gene matches: 5. The CDR3 is made up of 14 amino acids. The CDR3 here is CASSITGGGQPQHF. CDR3 sequence (DNA): TGTGCCAGCAGCATCACAGGGGGCGGTCAGCCCCAGCATTTT.

This clone came up once. V gene TRBV5-1 combines with J gene TRBJ1-1; TRBD1 aligns across 7 bases. Losses at the gene ends were 4 bases for V and 4 bases for J; bases not matched to a gene: 16. The CDR3 covers 17 residues. The germline gives CDR1 SGHRS, CDR2 YFSETQ. Written as DNA, the CDR3 is TGCGCCAGCAGCAGGATCCAGGGGGGTAATCATTTCACTGAAGCTTTCTTT. This encodes CASSRIQGGNHFTEAFF.

The chain carries TRBV18 and TRBJ2-7; 7 bases agree with TRBD1. V shed 6 bases and J 5 bases; nucleotides not matched to a gene: 4. This CDR3 contains 12 residues. Germline V gene sequence: CDR1 KGHSH, CDR2 LQKENI. CDR3 sequence reads: CASSFDRDEQYF. Written as DNA, the CDR3 is TGTGCCAGCTCGTTCGACAGGGACGAGCAGTACTTC.

On this clone itself: One end of the junction fails to match germline, which may point to a read error. V gene TRBV20-1 combines with J gene TRBJ2-7; tentatively, D is TRBD2 (5 bases). The CDR3 is 9 amino acids. The germline V gene encodes CDR1 DFQATT and CDR2 SNEGSKA (reference sequence). Here the CDR3 DNA reads TGCAGTGCAACCGGGATTGAGTGCTTC. Residues: CSATGIECF.

The chain employs TRBV5-1 and TRBJ2-2, with 11 bases lining up with TRBD2. With 2 bases clipped from V and 4 bases from J, the junction kept 4 bases outside the gene matches. This CDR3 has 16 amino acids. The germline V gene has CDR1 SGHRS and CDR2 YFSETQ. CDR3: CASSFGGTSGTGELFF. The CDR3 DNA sequence: TGCGCCAGCAGCTTCGGTGGGACTAGCGGCACCGGGGAGCTGTTTTTT. Filled out from reference TRBV5-1 and TRBJ2-2, the complete variable domain reads KAGVTQTPRYLIKTRGQQVTLSCSPISGHRSVSWYQQTPGQGLQFLFEYFSETQRNKGNFPGRFSGRQFSNSRSEMNVSTLELGDSALYLCASSFGGTSGTGELFFGEGSRLTVL.

Here the CDR3 DNA reads TGTGCCAGCACCCGCAGTTCGAACACCGGGGAGCTGTTTTTT. Protein product: CASTRSSNTGELFF. V and J are TRBV3-1 (or the pseudogene TRBV3-2) and TRBJ2-2; D gene ambiguous. With 7 bases removed from V and 0 bases from J, the gap between germline ends came to 9 bases. The CDR3 spans 14 residues. Per germline, CDR1 LGHDT and CDR2 YNNKEL (reference sequence).

The gene calls are TRBV27 and TRBJ2-1; tentative D call: TRBD2 (6 bases). V lost 5 bases and J lost 5, with 10 bases in between. Germline V gene lookup returns CDR1 MNHEY and CDR2 SMNVEV (reference sequence). CDR3 length: 13 amino acids. The CDR3 nucleotides read TGTGCCAGCAGTCGGGGGTACAACAATGAGCAGTTCTTC. Translated: CASSRGYNNEQFF.

A few counts support this clone. The chain recombines TRBV4-2 with TRBJ2-1, with D perhaps matching TRBD2 (7 bases). Trimming pared 2 bases from V and 5 bases from J, leaving 19 bases between. The CDR3 totals 17 residues. Germline values: CDR1 LGHNA, CDR2 YNFKEQ. The CDR3 loop is CASSQPLGGGPDNEQFF. The CDR3 nucleotides are TGTGCCAGCAGCCAACCCCTTGGGGGGGGGCCGGACAATGAGCAGTTCTTC.

This CDR3 is CASSVGDRENPAGNTIYF. The DNA for the CDR3 is TGTGCCAGCAGCGTGGGAGACAGGGAGAATCCAGCCGGAAACACCATATATTTT. The rearrangement links TRBV9 to TRBJ1-3; 7 bases align to TRBD1. This CDR3 is built from 18 residues. Germline CDR1 SGDLS, CDR2 YYNGEE. V was pared by 2 bases and J by 4 bases, with 15 bases of the junction left unmatched.

This chain connects TRBV7-2 to TRBJ2-2; D unresolved. V was cut by 7 bases and J by 2 bases, with 14 bases left in between. CDR3 length equals 15 residues. The germline V gene has CDR1 SGHTA and CDR2 FQGNSA. Here the CDR3 reads CASTPPSVNTGELFF. CDR3 coding DNA: TGTGCCAGCACCCCTCCCTCCGTTAACACCGGGGAGCTGTTTTTT.

This sequence joins TRBV27 and TRBJ2-7; D unclear. This CDR3 region has 14 residues. The germline CDR1 and CDR2 sequences are MNHEY and SMNVEV (reference sequence). With 0 bases removed from V and 3 bases from J, the gap between germline ends came to 9 bases. The CDR3 loop reads CASSLSSSLYEQYF. In nucleotides, the CDR3 is TGTGCCAGCAGTTTATCTAGTTCCCTCTACGAGCAGTACTTC.